This paragraph covers one T cell receptor beta chain sequence. The antigen is not known. Germline V gives CDR1 SGHTA, CDR2 FQGNSA. The CDR3 sequence is 12 residues long. V dropped 5 bases and J dropped 10; count of bases not matched to a gene: 2. For the second PCR, which ran for roughly 7 to 11 cycles, a sample-barcoded 5' primer and a J-beta primer mix were used. In TCRdb, the 5' RACE reads were re-called with MiXCR into one record per CDR3 protein. The repertoire includes about 1.4 million distinct CDR3 sequences, approximately 60% of them detected once, and under 8.5% sits in the top ten. The study isolated at least 7 million PBMCs from each sample. The sample originates from a study of blood T cells in healthy people across ages. Findings and caveats of the study: The unknown donor CMV status may have confounded expanded clonotype changes. As age increased, TCR beta diversity per million T cells fell in a roughly linear fashion. It was held that the diversity estimates obtained from one million T cells were underestimates.

This clonotype was sampled from a man between 18 and 35 years old in good health. Input material: blood. This chain joins TRBV7-2 and TRBJ2-3, with 11 nucleotides matching TRBD1. The CDR3 nucleotides are TGTGCCAGCAGCCAGGGACAGGGGGCGCAGTATTTT. Translated, it gives CASSQGQGAQYF.